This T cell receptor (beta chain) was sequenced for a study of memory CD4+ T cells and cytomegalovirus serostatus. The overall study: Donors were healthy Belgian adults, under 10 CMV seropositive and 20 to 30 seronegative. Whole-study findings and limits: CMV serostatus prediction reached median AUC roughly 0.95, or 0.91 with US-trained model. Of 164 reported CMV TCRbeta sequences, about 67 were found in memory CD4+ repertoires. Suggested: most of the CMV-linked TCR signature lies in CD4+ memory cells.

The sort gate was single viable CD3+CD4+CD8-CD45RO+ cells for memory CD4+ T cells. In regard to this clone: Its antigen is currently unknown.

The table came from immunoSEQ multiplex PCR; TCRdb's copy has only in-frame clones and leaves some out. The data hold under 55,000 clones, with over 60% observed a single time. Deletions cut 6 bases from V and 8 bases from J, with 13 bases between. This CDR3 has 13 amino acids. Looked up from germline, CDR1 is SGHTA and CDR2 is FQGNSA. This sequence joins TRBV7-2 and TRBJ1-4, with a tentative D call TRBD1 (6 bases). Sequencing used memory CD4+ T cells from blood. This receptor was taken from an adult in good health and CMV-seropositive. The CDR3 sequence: CASRSTGYEKLFF. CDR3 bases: TGTGCCAGCAGGTCGACAGGTTACGAAAAACTGTTTTTT.